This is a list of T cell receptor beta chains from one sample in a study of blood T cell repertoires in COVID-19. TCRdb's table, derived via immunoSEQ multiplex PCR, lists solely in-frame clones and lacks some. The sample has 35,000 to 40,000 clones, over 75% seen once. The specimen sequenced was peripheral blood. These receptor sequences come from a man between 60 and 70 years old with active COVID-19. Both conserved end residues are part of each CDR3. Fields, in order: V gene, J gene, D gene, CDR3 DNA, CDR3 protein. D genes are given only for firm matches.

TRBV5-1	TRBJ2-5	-	TGCGCCAGCAGCTTTGGTGATGCGGAGACCCAGTACTTC	CASSFGDAETQYF
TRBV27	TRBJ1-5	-	TGTGCCAGCAGTTTAATGGGCTCCCCAAATCAGCCCCAGCATTTT	CASSLMGSPNQPQHF
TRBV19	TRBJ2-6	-	TGTGCCAGTAGACAGGGTTACTCTGGGGCCAACGTCCTGACTTTC	CASRQGYSGANVLTF
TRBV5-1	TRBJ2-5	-	TGCGCCAGCAGCTTGGGGGCCCGGTACCAAGAGACCCAGTACTTC	CASSLGARYQETQYF
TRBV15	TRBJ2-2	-	TGTGCCACCAGCAGAGGGAGGGCTCGGGGAACCGGGGAGCTGTTTTTT	CATSRGRARGTGELFF
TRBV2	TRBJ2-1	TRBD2	TGTGCCAGCAGTAGTAGCCGGGGGGGGAATGAGCAGTTCTTC	CASSSSRGGNEQFF
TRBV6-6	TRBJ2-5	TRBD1	TGTGCCAGCAGTTACCCGGGACAGAATCAAGAGACCCAGTACTTC	CASSYPGQNQETQYF
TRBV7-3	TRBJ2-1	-	TGTGCCAGCAGCCACGACCGTTCAAGCGGCAATGAGCAGTTCTTC	CASSHDRSSGNEQFF
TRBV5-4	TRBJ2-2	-	TGTGCCAGCAGCTTGGGACAGGCAACACCGAACACCGGGGAGCTGTTTTTT	CASSLGQATPNTGELFF
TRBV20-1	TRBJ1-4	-	TGCAGTGCCGGGAATGAAAAACTGTTTTTT	CSAGNEKLFF
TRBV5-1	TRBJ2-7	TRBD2	TGCGCCAGCAGCTTAGGGGAGGGCCACTACGAGCAGTACTTC	CASSLGEGHYEQYF
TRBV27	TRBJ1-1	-	TGTGCCAGCAGTTTAAACCGGGAAATGAACACTGAAGCTTTCTTT	CASSLNREMNTEAFF
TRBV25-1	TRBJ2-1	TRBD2	TGTGCCAGCAGTGAAGTGGGACTAGTGGTTGAGCAGTTCTTC	CASSEVGLVVEQFF
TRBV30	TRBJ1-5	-	TGTGCCTGGACTGGGGGGAACAATCAGCCCCAGCATTTT	CAWTGGNNQPQHF
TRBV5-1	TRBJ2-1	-	TGCGCCAGCAGCTTGCCCGGGCCACTAGCTGGTGAGCAGTTCTTC	CASSLPGPLAGEQFF
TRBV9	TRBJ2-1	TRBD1	TGTGCCAGCAGCGCCGGGCAGGGGGAGAAGGGCTCCTACAATGAGCAGTTCTTC	CASSAGQGEKGSYNEQFF
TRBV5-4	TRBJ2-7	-	TGTGCCAGCAGCCCAGCGGAGAGCTCCTACGAGCAGTACTTC	CASSPAESSYEQYF